This T cell receptor (beta chain) was sequenced during a study of T cell repertoires in cytomegalovirus infection. Study in general: Recently identified HLA-C-restricted and well-studied HLA-B-restricted CMV epitopes were used.

TCRdb re-analysed the reads in MiXCR, keeping a single row per CDR3 protein. This sample yields around 430,000 distinct CDR3 sequences, of which under 45% are seen a single time; roughly two fifths belongs to the top ten. The V and J ends lost 4 bases and 3 bases respectively, with 19 bases between them. This CDR3 has 15 amino acids. Per germline, CDR1 DFQATT and CDR2 SNEGSKA (reference sequence). Study-level findings and limits: Pooled public TCR beta family frequency picked out CMV carriers with the relevant HLA.

Notes on this clonotype: Its antigen is unidentified.

The V call is TRBV20-1, the J call TRBJ2-7; D possibly uses TRBD1 or TRBD2 (5 bases each). The input for sequencing was cultured PBMCs, taken from culture after CMV antigen stimulation. The receptor was isolated from a human donor in good health (CMV status not recorded). Some clones in this sample may be carry-over from other donors' samples. The CDR3 loop is CSATENPGRGYEQYF. The CDR3 DNA reads TGCAGTGCTACGGAAAACCCGGGACGTGGCTACGAGCAGTACTTC.